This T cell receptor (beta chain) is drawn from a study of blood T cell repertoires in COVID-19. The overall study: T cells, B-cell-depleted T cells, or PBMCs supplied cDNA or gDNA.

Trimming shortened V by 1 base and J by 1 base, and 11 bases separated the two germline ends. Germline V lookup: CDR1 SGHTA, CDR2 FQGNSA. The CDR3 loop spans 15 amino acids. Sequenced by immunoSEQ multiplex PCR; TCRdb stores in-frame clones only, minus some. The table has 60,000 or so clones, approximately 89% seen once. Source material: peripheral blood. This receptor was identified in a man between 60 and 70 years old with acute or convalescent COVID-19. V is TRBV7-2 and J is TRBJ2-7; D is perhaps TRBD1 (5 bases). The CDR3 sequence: CASSLVFGASYEQYF. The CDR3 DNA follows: TGTGCCAGCAGCTTAGTTTTTGGGGCTTCCTACGAGCAGTACTTC.